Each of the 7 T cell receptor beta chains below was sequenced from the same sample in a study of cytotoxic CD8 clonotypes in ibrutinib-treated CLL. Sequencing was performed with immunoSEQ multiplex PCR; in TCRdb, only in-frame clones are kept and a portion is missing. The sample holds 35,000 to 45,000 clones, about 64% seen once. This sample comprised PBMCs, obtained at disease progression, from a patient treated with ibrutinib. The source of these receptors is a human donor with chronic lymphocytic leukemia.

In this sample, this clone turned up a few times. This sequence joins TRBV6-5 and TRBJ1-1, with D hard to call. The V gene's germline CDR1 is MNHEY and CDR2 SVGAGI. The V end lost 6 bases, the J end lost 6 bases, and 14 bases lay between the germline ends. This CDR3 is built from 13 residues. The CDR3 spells CASRNHALSEAFF. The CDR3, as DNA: TGTGCCAGCAGGAATCATGCCCTCTCTGAAGCTTTCTTT.

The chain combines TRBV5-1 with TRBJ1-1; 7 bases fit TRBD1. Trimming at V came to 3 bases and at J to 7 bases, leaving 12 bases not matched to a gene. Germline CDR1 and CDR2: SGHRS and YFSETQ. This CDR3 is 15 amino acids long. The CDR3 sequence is CASSSEDRPKREAFF. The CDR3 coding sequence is TGCGCCAGCAGCTCGGAGGACAGGCCTAAGCGTGAAGCTTTCTTT. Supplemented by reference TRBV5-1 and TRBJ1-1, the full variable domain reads KAGVTQTPRYLIKTRGQQVTLSCSPISGHRSVSWYQQTPGQGLQFLFEYFSETQRNKGNFPGRFSGRQFSNSRSEMNVSTLELGDSALYLCASSSEDRPKREAFFGQGTRLTVV.

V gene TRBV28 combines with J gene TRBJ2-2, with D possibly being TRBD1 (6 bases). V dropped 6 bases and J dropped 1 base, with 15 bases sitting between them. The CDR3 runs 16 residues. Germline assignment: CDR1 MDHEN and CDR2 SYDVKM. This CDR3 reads CASRTNRDLNTGELFF. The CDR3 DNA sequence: TGTGCCAGCAGGACAAACAGGGACCTGAACACCGGGGAGCTGTTTTTT. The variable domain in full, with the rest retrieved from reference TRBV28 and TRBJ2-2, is DVKVTQSSRYLVKRTGEKVFLECVQDMDHENMFWYRQDPGLGLRLIYFSYDVKMKEKGDIPEGYSVSREKKERFSLILESASTNQTSMYLCASRTNRDLNTGELFFGEGSRLTVL.

CDR3 region: CASSLEPDRSGSEAFF. The CDR3 DNA follows: TGTGCCAGCAGCCTGGAACCGGACAGGTCGGGGTCTGAAGCTTTCTTT. V usage is TRBV5-8 and J usage is TRBJ1-1; 7 bases agree with TRBD1. V shed 4 bases, J shed 6 bases, and the junction held 15 bases outside the gene matches. Germline V gene lookup returns CDR1 SGHTS and CDR2 YDEGEE. The CDR3 has 16 amino acids.

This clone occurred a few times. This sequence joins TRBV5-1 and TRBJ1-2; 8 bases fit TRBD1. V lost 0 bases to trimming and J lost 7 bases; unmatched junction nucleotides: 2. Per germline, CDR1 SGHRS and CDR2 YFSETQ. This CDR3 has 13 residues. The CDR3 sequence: CASSLDTGGGYTF. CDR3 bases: TGCGCCAGCAGCTTGGATACAGGGGGTGGCTACACCTTC.

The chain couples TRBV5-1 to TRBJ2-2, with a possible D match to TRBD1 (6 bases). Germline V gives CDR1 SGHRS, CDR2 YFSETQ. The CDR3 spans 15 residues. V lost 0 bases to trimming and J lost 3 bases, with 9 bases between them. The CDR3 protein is CASSLGTGHTGELFF. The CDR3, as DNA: TGCGCCAGCAGCTTGGGAACAGGGCACACCGGGGAGCTGTTTTTT.

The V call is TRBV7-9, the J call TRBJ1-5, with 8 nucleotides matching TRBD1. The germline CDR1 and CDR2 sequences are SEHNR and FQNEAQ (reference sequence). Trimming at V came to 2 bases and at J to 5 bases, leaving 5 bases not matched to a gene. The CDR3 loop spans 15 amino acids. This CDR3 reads CASSLTGGGDQPQHF. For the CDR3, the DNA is TGTGCCAGCAGCTTAACAGGGGGAGGGGATCAGCCCCAGCATTTT.